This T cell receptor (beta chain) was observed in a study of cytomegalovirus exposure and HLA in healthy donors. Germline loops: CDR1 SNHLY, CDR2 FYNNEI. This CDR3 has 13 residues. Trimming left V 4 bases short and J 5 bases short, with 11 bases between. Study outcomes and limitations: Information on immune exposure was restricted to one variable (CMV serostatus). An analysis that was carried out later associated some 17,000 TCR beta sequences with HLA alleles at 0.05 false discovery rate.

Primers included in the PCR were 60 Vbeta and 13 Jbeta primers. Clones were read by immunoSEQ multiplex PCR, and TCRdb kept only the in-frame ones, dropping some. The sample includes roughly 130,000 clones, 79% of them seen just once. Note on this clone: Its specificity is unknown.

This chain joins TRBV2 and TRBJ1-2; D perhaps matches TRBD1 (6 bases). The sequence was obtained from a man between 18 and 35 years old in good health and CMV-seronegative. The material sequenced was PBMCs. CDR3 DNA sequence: TGTGCCAGCAGTGCAGGGGAGCCTTATGGCTACACCTTC. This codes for CASSAGEPYGYTF.